This T cell receptor (beta chain) derives from a study of cytomegalovirus exposure and HLA in healthy donors. Study-level information: Early release data held about 92 million unique TCRs from HLA-typed donors.

Germline values: CDR1 SGDLS, CDR2 YYNGEE. The CDR3 is 15 residues long. After removal of 3 bases from V and 4 bases from J, the junction contained 3 bases not matched to a gene. As concerns this clone: Its antigen is undetermined.

Study-wide findings and caveats: According to the study, 180 or so TCR beta chains were cytomegalovirus-associated. Most CMV-associated TCR beta chains appeared HLA-restricted in a later analysis.

Researchers ran the PCR with 60 Vbeta and 13 Jbeta primers. TCRdb's copy holds only in-frame clones and misses some; the assay was immunoSEQ multiplex PCR. The table includes around 140,000 clones, 77% detected once. The chain joins TRBV9 to TRBJ2-1, with 11 nucleotides matching TRBD1. This clonotype was obtained from a male donor in good health and CMV-seronegative. Sequencing used PBMCs. The CDR3 region is CASSEGQGGYNEQFF. The DNA for the CDR3 is TGTGCCAGCAGCGAGGGACAGGGGGGGTACAATGAGCAGTTCTTC.